These 25 T cell receptor beta chains share one sample of origin, sequenced in a study of CD8+ T cells in alopecia areata. TCR sequencing used cDNA made by reverse transcription of extracted RNA. Assay used: immunoSEQ multiplex PCR; TCRdb lists only in-frame clones, some missing. The sample holds 150,000 to 200,000 clones, 45% to 60% seen once. This sample's treatment: oral pan-JAK inhibitor, 5-10 mg twice daily. The sequencing used CD8+ T cells sorted from blood, collected between weeks 51 and 54, from a patient treated with tofacitinib. Receptors were obtained from a human donor with alopecia areata.

The chain recombines TRBV4-3 with TRBJ1-2; D is unclear. V lost 3 bases to trimming and J lost 3 bases, with 8 bases between them. Germline V lookup: CDR1 LGHNA, CDR2 YSLEER. The CDR3 length is 13 residues. The CDR3 sequence: CASSQGQHYGYTF. The CDR3 bases are TGCGCCAGCAGCCAGGGTCAGCACTATGGCTACACCTTC.

The chain has TRBV5-6 and TRBJ2-1; tentatively, D is TRBD1 (5 bases). CDR1 is SGHDT and CDR2 is YYEEEE in the germline V gene. V was pared by 3 bases and J by 0 bases, with 16 bases between. The CDR3 is 17 residues long. CDR3 amino acids: CASSYTVPGNSYNEQFF. The CDR3 nucleotides read TGTGCCAGCAGCTATACCGTACCAGGGAACTCCTACAATGAGCAGTTCTTC.

The chain carries TRBV7-9 and TRBJ2-7; D is undetermined. Trimming shortened V by 1 base and J by 3 bases, and 10 bases separated the two germline ends. This CDR3 is 14 amino acids long. Per the germline V gene, CDR1 is SEHNR and CDR2 is FQNEAQ (reference sequence). The CDR3 sequence is CASSLGSRYYEQYF. CDR3 DNA sequence: TGTGCCAGCAGCTTAGGGAGCAGGTACTACGAGCAGTACTTC.

This clone was observed a few times. J is TRBJ1-2 and V is TRBV29-1; D unresolved. In germline, CDR1 is SQVTM, CDR2 ANQGSEA. This CDR3 comprises 12 residues. V lost 7 bases and J 7 bases, leaving 16 bases between the germline ends. The CDR3 loop reads CSAPLRGVGYTF. The CDR3 DNA reads TGCAGCGCTCCCCTCCGTGGGGTTGGCTACACCTTC.

This clone was counted once. The CDR3 region is CASRAAGEIQHF. The CDR3 DNA is TGTGCCAGCAGGGCCGCCGGGGAGATCCAGCATTTT. The chain uses TRBV6-6 and TRBJ1-5; no clear D gene. The length of the CDR3 is 12 residues. Trimming took off 6 bases at V and 12 bases at J, with 15 bases between the two ends. Germline CDR1 MNHNY, CDR2 SVGAGI (reference sequence).

This chain connects TRBV13 to TRBJ2-7; TRBD1 matches at 9 bases. Germline CDR1 and CDR2: PRHDT and FYEKMQ (reference sequence). J lost 4 bases, V lost 5 bases, and 6 bases had no gene match. This CDR3 has 14 amino acids. CDR3 sequence (DNA): TGTGCCAGCAGCCACTGGGACAGGGAATACGAGCAGTACTTC. This gives the protein CASSHWDREYEQYF.

A few counts support this clone. This chain links TRBV11-2 with TRBJ2-7; a weak D match, TRBD1 (5 bases). Per germline, CDR1 SGHAT and CDR2 FQNNGV. The V end lost 1 base, the J end lost 4 bases, and 11 bases lay between the germline ends. This CDR3 is 14 amino acids long. The CDR3, as DNA: TGTGCCAGCAGCTTAGGATTCAGGGCGTACGAGCAGTACTTC. This encodes CASSLGFRAYEQYF.

The CDR3 nucleotides read TGTGCCTGCACCGGGACAGCGAGCAATCAGCCCCAGCATTTT. Translating gives CACTGTASNQPQHF. The chain links TRBV30 to TRBJ1-5; TRBD1 agrees at 7 bases. The trim removed 6 bases at V and 1 base at J, leaving 6 bases unmatched. CDR3 length: 14 residues. Germline V gene sequence: CDR1 GTSNPN, CDR2 SVGIG (reference sequence). Together with reference TRBV30 and TRBJ1-5, the CDR3 gives the full variable domain: SQTIHQWPATLVQPVGSPLSLECTVEGTSNPNLYWYRQAAGRGLQLLFYSVGIGQISSEVPQNLSASRPQDRQFILSSKKLLLSDSGFYLCACTGTASNQPQHFGDGTRLSIL.

There are a few counts of this clone. The V call is TRBV4-1, the J call TRBJ2-2; 7 bases match TRBD1. Per germline, CDR1 MGHRA and CDR2 YSYEKL. CDR3 size: 16 residues. V was pared by 3 bases and J by 0 bases, with 4 bases of the junction left unmatched. The CDR3: CASSHRDRPNTGELFF. As DNA, the CDR3 is TGCGCCAGCAGCCACCGGGACAGACCGAACACCGGGGAGCTGTTTTTT.

The chain recombines TRBV27 with TRBJ2-1, with 7 bases that match TRBD2. Germline loops: CDR1 MNHEY, CDR2 SMNVEV (reference sequence). V shed 5 bases and J 7 bases; nucleotides not matched to a gene: 14. The CDR3 length is 16 residues. The DNA of the CDR3 is TGTGCCAGCAGTCCAAGTGCGGGGGAATACGCGAATGAGCAGTTCTTC. Protein product: CASSPSAGEYANEQFF.

This clone was observed a few times. The chain employs TRBV4-2 and TRBJ2-7; TRBD1 matches at 11 bases. The length of the CDR3 is 15 residues. V shed 1 base and J 5 bases; nucleotides not matched to a gene: 4. Germline V CDR1 and CDR2: LGHNA, YNFKEQ. This chain's CDR3 is CASSQAGQGVDEQYF. CDR3 DNA sequence: TGTGCCAGCAGCCAAGCGGGACAGGGGGTCGACGAGCAGTACTTC.

This chain joins TRBV2 and TRBJ1-2; no definite D call. CDR3 length equals 13 residues. Germline lookup yields CDR1 SNHLY and CDR2 FYNNEI. Trimming pared 1 base from V and 5 bases from J, leaving 8 bases between. CDR3 loop: CASSEGQEYGYTF. CDR3 bases: TGTGCCAGCAGTGAAGGGCAGGAATATGGCTACACCTTC.

This clone was observed a handful of times. V usage is TRBV5-6 and J usage is TRBJ2-3, with 8 nucleotides matching TRBD2. This CDR3 comprises 14 residues. Losses at the gene ends were 4 bases for V and 4 bases for J; bases not matched to a gene: 5. Germline lookup yields CDR1 SGHDT and CDR2 YYEEEE. CDR3 sequence reads: CASSAAGGADTQYF. CDR3 nucleotides: TGTGCCAGCAGCGCGGCGGGGGGCGCAGATACGCAGTATTTT. Full variable domain (outside the CDR3, taken from reference TRBV5-6 and TRBJ2-3): DAGVTQSPTHLIKTRGQQVTLRCSPKSGHDTVSWYQQALGQGPQFIFQYYEEEERQRGNFPDRFSGHQFPNYSSELNVNALLLGDSALYLCASSAAGGADTQYFGPGTRLTVL.

A remark on this clone: Its ends do not fully match the called genes, so a read error is possible. CDR3 sequence reads: CASSNNSPLNF. The CDR3 DNA follows: TGTGCCAGCAGCAATAACAGTCCGCTGAACTTT. The chain uses TRBV7-9 and TRBJ1-6; D unclear. The CDR3 sequence is 11 residues long. In germline, CDR1 is SEHNR, CDR2 FQNEAQ (reference sequence).

The chain employs TRBV27 and TRBJ1-2, with a tentative D call TRBD1 (6 bases). CDR1 and CDR2 from the germline V gene are MNHEY and SMNVEV (reference sequence). With 6 bases removed from V and 3 bases from J, the gap between germline ends came to 11 bases. There are 13 residues in the CDR3. CDR3 coding DNA: TGTGCCAGCAGAACAGGGAAGGACTATGGCTACACCTTC. This sequence encodes CASRTGKDYGYTF.

The sample holds a few counts of this clone. V gene TRBV7-9 combines with J gene TRBJ2-5; D call uncertain. Trimming removed 5 bases at V and 5 bases at J, with 3 bases between. The CDR3 runs to 10 residues. CDR1 and CDR2 from the germline V gene are SEHNR and FQNEAQ (reference sequence). The CDR3 coding sequence is TGTGCCAGCAGCCGGGAGACCCAGTACTTC. This sequence encodes CASSRETQYF.

The chain is built from TRBV9 and TRBJ2-1; 9 bases fit TRBD1. CDR1 and CDR2 (germline): SGDLS, YYNGEE. After removal of 4 bases from V and 6 bases from J, the junction contained 14 bases not matched to a gene. The CDR3 length is 17 residues. Here the CDR3 reads CASSSKIGQGFFNEQFF. In DNA, the CDR3 is TGTGCCAGCAGCTCCAAGATCGGACAGGGGTTCTTCAATGAGCAGTTCTTC.

The CDR3 DNA sequence: TGTGCCAGCAGTGAAGAGGGAGGCGGCTACACCTTC. Translated: CASSEEGGGYTF. The rearrangement joins TRBV6-1 to TRBJ1-2; D unresolved. CDR1 is MNHNS, CDR2 SASEGT, per germline. Trimming removed 1 base at V and 8 bases at J, with 8 bases between. The CDR3 is 12 amino acids.

This clone was recorded only once. The chain joins TRBV7-2 to TRBJ2-7; D possibly corresponds to TRBD2 (6 bases). The CDR3 has 14 amino acids. Germline CDR1 SGHTA, CDR2 FQGNSA. With 5 bases removed from V and 7 bases from J, the gap between germline ends came to 18 bases. The CDR3 bases are TGTGCCAGCAGCCCTGGGGCGGGGTTGGGGGAGCAGTACTTC. Protein: CASSPGAGLGEQYF. The entire variable domain, with the rest obtained from reference TRBV7-2 and TRBJ2-7, is as follows: GAGVSQSPSNKVTEKGKDVELRCDPISGHTALYWYRQSLGQGLEFLIYFQGNSAPDKSGLPSDRFSAERTGGSVSTLTIQRTQQEDSAVYLCASSPGAGLGEQYFGPGTRLTVT.

This chain uses TRBV30 with TRBJ2-5; 7 nucleotides agree with TRBD1. The V gene end was trimmed by 0 bases and the J gene end by 5 bases; junction bases not matched to a gene: 9. Germline V gene data show CDR1 as GTSNPN and CDR2 as SVGIG (reference sequence). The CDR3 sequence is 15 residues long. CDR3 in amino acids: CAWSVLNRGGETQYF. The CDR3, as DNA: TGTGCCTGGAGTGTTCTTAACAGGGGCGGGGAGACCCAGTACTTC.

The chain links TRBV13 to TRBJ2-7, with D hard to call. The ends were cut back, 5 bases at V and 5 bases at J, with 7 bases in the middle. From germline, CDR1 is PRHDT and CDR2 FYEKMQ (reference sequence). The CDR3 loop spans 11 amino acids. CDR3 in DNA: TGTGCCAGCAGCATAACCCACGAGCAGTACTTC. Amino acids: CASSITHEQYF.

This clone was observed a few times. Additional DNA sequences in this sample encode the identical CDR3. V is TRBV11-2 and J is TRBJ2-3; no firm D call. V lost 1 base and J lost 6, with 5 bases in between. This CDR3 spans 12 amino acids. CDR1 and CDR2 (germline): SGHAT, FQNNGV. The CDR3 DNA follows: TGTGCCAGCAGCTTAGTTGCGGATACGCAGTATTTT. Its translation: CASSLVADTQYF. Complete variable domain (other parts from reference TRBV11-2 and TRBJ2-3): EAGVAQSPRYKIIEKRQSVAFWCNPISGHATLYWYQQILGQGPKLLIQFQNNGVVDDSQLPKDRFSAERLKGVDSTLKIQPAKLEDSAVYLCASSLVADTQYFGPGTRLTVL.

V gene TRBV10-3 combines with J gene TRBJ2-5; D remains ambiguous. This CDR3 has 16 residues. Trimming removed 1 base from V and 1 base from J, with 13 bases in between. Germline assignment: CDR1 ENHRY and CDR2 SYGVKD. The CDR3 reads CAISEWTEATQETQYF. DNA of the CDR3: TGTGCCATCAGTGAGTGGACCGAGGCGACCCAAGAGACCCAGTACTTC.

The chain carries TRBV7-8 and TRBJ2-1, with D perhaps TRBD2 (6 bases). V lost 5 bases and J 6 bases, leaving 20 bases between the germline ends. The CDR3 has 16 residues. Germline CDR1 and CDR2: SGHVS and FQNEAQ. CDR3 sequence reads: CASSRLTSFWSNEQFF. In DNA, the CDR3 is TGTGCCAGCAGCCGACTTACTAGCTTCTGGTCCAATGAGCAGTTCTTC. Full variable domain (missing parts from reference TRBV7-8 and TRBJ2-1): GAGVSQSPRYKVAKRGQDVALRCDPISGHVSLFWYQQALGQGPEFLTYFQNEAQLDKSGLPSDRFFAERPEGSVSTLKIQRTQQEDSAVYLCASSRLTSFWSNEQFFGPGTRLTVL.

The V gene is TRBV7-2, the J gene TRBJ2-1, with D perhaps matching TRBD1 or TRBD2 (5 bases each). The CDR3 covers 18 residues. Per the germline V gene, CDR1 is SGHTA and CDR2 is FQGNSA. V lost 4 bases and J 0 bases, leaving 19 bases between the germline ends. The CDR3 bases are TGTGCCAGCAGCTCCTACCCGCCGTGGGACGACTCCTACAATGAGCAGTTCTTC. Its translation is CASSSYPPWDDSYNEQFF.